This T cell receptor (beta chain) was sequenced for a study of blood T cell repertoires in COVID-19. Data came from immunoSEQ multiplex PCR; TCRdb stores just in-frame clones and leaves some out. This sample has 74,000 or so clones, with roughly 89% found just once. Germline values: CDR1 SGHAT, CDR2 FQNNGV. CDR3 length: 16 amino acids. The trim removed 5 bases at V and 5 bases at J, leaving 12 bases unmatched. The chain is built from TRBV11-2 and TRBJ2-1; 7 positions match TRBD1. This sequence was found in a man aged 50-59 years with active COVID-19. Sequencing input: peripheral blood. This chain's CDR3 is CASSNSDRFLNNEQFF. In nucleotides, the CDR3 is TGTGCCAGCAGCAACTCGGACAGGTTCCTGAACAATGAGCAGTTCTTC.